Listed below are T cell receptor beta chains from one sample, sequenced in a study of OX40 agonist ivuxolimab in advanced cancers. The assay was immunoSEQ multiplex PCR, and TCRdb's table has in-frame clones only and misses some. The sample lists 65,000 to 70,000 clones, about three quarters occurring once. The sequenced sample was CD4+ or CD8+ T cells sorted from blood, obtained in a trial of the OX40 agonist ivuxolimab. The receptors were sampled from an adult with an advanced solid tumor such as melanoma, head and neck, liver or kidney cancer. Each CDR3 is given without its conserved first and last residue. The order of the fields is J gene, clone size, V gene, CDR3 protein. The size entry is marked missing in some rows and otherwise reads once, few, many or a size class.

>TRBJ2-7|.|TRBV5-1
ASSVGQGGYEQY
>TRBJ2-5|.|TRBV5-1
ASSLLAGGQETQY
>TRBJ1-2|few|TRBV30
AWSTPGGIYGYT
>TRBJ2-1|.|TRBV15
ATSKRSGSYNEQF
>TRBJ1-1|.|TRBV18
ASSRYRGTEAF
>TRBJ2-1|.|TRBV6-1
ASSQRQGVREQF
>TRBJ1-1|.|TRBV27
ASSHNRENTEAF
>TRBJ1-1|.|TRBV5-1
ASSLDDMNTEAF
>TRBJ2-7|.|TRBV28
ASSLEGRHEQY
>TRBJ1-1|.|TRBV29-1
SVLDRAGNTEAF
>TRBJ1-4|.|TRBV4-2
ASSLSPGPSNEKLF
>TRBJ2-5|.|TRBV10-1
ASSESGLAVRETQY
>TRBJ1-1|.|TRBV29-1
SALSGKAEAF
>TRBJ2-1|.|TRBV5-1
ASSLLAEPGNEQF
>TRBJ1-6|few|TRBV4-2
ASSQDTDSPLH
>TRBJ2-7|few|TRBV4-2
ASSLRDRGREQY
>TRBJ2-5|.|TRBV5-1
ASSVRPGQEKETQY
>TRBJ1-4|.|TRBV2
AHPGGQGWREKLF
>TRBJ1-4|once|TRBV5-8
ASSLMGTGEKLF
>TRBJ2-7|.|TRBV6-1
ASIRTGLYEQY
>TRBJ2-2|once|TRBV5-1
ASSPGPTNTGELF
>TRBJ2-6|.|TRBV5-6
ASTPLRSGANVLT
>TRBJ1-5|once|TRBV6-1
ASSLYGSNQPQH
>TRBJ1-1|.|TRBV7-8
ASSFNLGTEAF
>TRBJ2-3|.|TRBV7-9
ASSLELAGGSDTQY
>TRBJ1-1|.|TRBV18
ASSPDSRGTEAF
>TRBJ2-3|.|TRBV4-2
ASSQGGVGIDTQY
>TRBJ1-1|once|TRBV11-3
ASSLWRYTEAF
>TRBJ1-3|.|TRBV6-5
ASSYTDSGNTIY
>TRBJ2-5|.|TRBV5-4
ASSLGTRMGEETQY
>TRBJ2-1|.|TRBV11-2
ASSRDRANEQF
>TRBJ2-2|once|TRBV30
AWSRLAGRSNTGELF
>TRBJ1-2|few|TRBV6-6
ASSYEQGPYGYT
>TRBJ2-1|.|TRBV28
ASSLYPYNEQF
>TRBJ1-4|once|TRBV10-3
AISESRGQSNEKLF
>TRBJ1-5|.|TRBV5-6
ASSFGSTSNQPQH
>TRBJ2-2|.|TRBV9
ASTTQGSNTGELF
>TRBJ2-1|.|TRBV4-1
ASSPQRGENEQF
>TRBJ1-6|.|TRBV9
ASSVEGSGNSPLH
>TRBJ2-1|.|TRBV18
ASSSTSGGPRNEQF
>TRBJ2-7|.|TRBV2
ASRRVAGGSSYEQY
>TRBJ2-3|.|TRBV18
ASLPTRYTDTQY
>TRBJ2-7|.|TRBV19
ASSIDGRTGLISYEQY
>TRBJ2-7|.|TRBV9
ASSVGRQGAHEQY
>TRBJ2-1|.|TRBV21-1
ASSTMTSGEGNEQF
>TRBJ2-1|.|TRBV20-1
SARPDNEQF
>TRBJ1-1|.|TRBV10-3
AIRGTGGTEAF
>TRBJ1-3|once|TRBV5-4
ASSSRQGPGSGNTIY
>TRBJ2-1|.|TRBV28
ASSPNSLGSYNEQF
>TRBJ2-5|.|TRBV5-1
ASSGTGKETQY
>TRBJ2-5|.|TRBV29-1
SVGEGGQETQY